These 7 T cell receptor beta chains were sequenced from one sample in a study of beta chain features in type 1 diabetes. Expressed TCRB transcripts were sequenced, since all the RNA that had been isolated was reverse transcribed. The table came from immunoSEQ multiplex PCR; TCRdb's copy has only in-frame clones and leaves some out. The sample has hundreds of thousands of clones, 55% to 70% seen once; the top ten hold about 0.051%. Sequencing was performed on naive CD4+ T cells from blood. These TCRs come from a man aged 25-40 years in good health.

The chain employs TRBV30 and TRBJ1-6; D is unresolved. CDR1 and CDR2 (germline): GTSNPN, SVGIG (reference sequence). The CDR3 runs to 15 residues. V lost 3 bases, J lost 0 bases, and 9 bases lay in between. CDR3 coding DNA: TGTGCCTGGAGACTCAGCGGCTCCTATAATTCACCCCTCCACTTT. Its translation is CAWRLSGSYNSPLHF.

The rearrangement uses TRBV25-1 and TRBJ2-3, with no clear D. Trimming took 4 bases from V and 7 from J, leaving 3 bases between them. In germline, CDR1 is MGHDK, CDR2 SYGVNS. This CDR3 comprises 10 residues. DNA of the CDR3: TGTGCCAGCAGTGGATATACGCAGTATTTT. This gives the protein CASSGYTQYF.

This clone was detected a few times. The chain has TRBV5-1 and TRBJ2-3; 9 bases fit TRBD2. The CDR3 is 15 amino acids. Germline lookup yields CDR1 SGHRS and CDR2 YFSETQ. V lost 3 bases and J lost 2; bases outside the gene matches: 4. The CDR3 sequence: CASSSLAGPTDTQYF. CDR3 coding DNA: TGCGCCAGCAGCTCACTAGCGGGCCCCACAGATACGCAGTATTTT.

The chain has TRBV29-1 and TRBJ2-3, with TRBD2 identical over 9 bases. V lost 7 bases and J lost 1; bases outside the gene matches: 6. Germline V CDR1 and CDR2: SQVTM, ANQGSEA. This CDR3 contains 14 residues. The CDR3 DNA reads as TGCAGCGCCGCTAGCGGGGCCCGCACAGATACGCAGTATTTT. Its protein is CSAASGARTDTQYF.

This clone was seen a single time. V gene TRBV7-2 combines with J gene TRBJ1-4, with a tentative D call TRBD1 (6 bases). The CDR3 contains 14 residues. Trimming shortened V by 5 bases and J by 8 bases, and 15 bases separated the two germline ends. CDR1 SGHTA and CDR2 FQGNSA come from the germline V gene. Here the CDR3 reads CASSVQGSREKLFF. DNA for the CDR3: TGTGCCAGCAGCGTGCAGGGGTCGAGGGAAAAACTGTTTTTT.

This chain links TRBV7-9 with TRBJ2-7, with D hard to call. This CDR3 has 16 amino acids. Germline assignment: CDR1 SEHNR and CDR2 FQNEAQ (reference sequence). Trimming left V 0 bases short and J 5 bases short, with 17 bases between. The CDR3 DNA reads TGTGCCAGCAGCTTAGCACCTGTGGGGTATGTCGACGAGCAGTACTTC. Translated: CASSLAPVGYVDEQYF.

There are a few counts of this clone. J is TRBJ2-3 and V is TRBV7-9; D gene ambiguous. Germline V gives CDR1 SEHNR, CDR2 FQNEAQ (reference sequence). This CDR3 is built from 12 residues. V gave up 4 bases and J gave up 4 bases, with 6 bases separating them. In DNA, the CDR3 is TGTGCCAGCAGCTCGACACCAGATACGCAGTATTTT. It encodes CASSSTPDTQYF.